These T cell receptor beta chains were read from a single sample in a study of shared clonotypes between healthy human individuals. Assay: immunoSEQ multiplex PCR; the TCRdb copy retains only in-frame clones and omits some. The repertoire includes millions of clones, more than 90% of them detected once, and about 0.13% sits in the top ten. The sequenced sample consisted of naive CD4+ T cells sorted from blood. The source is a man aged 18-30 years in good health. The CDR3 runs from the conserved cysteine through the conserved F or W. D genes are given only for firm matches. The size field is filled for only some rows; it gives once, few, many or a size class.

NA	TRBV28	TRBJ2-2	NA	CASSLDGELFF	TGTGCCAGCAGTTTGGACGGGGAGCTGTTTTTT
NA	TRBV6-6	TRBJ2-2	NA	CASSSGTGELFF	TGTGCCAGCAGTTCAGGCACCGGGGAGCTGTTTTTT
NA	TRBV14	TRBJ2-1	NA	CASSQDQVGNEQFF	TGTGCCAGCAGCCAAGATCAGGTGGGGAATGAGCAGTTCTTC
once	TRBV5-1	TRBJ2-7	TRBD1	CASSLGGTVFSPLGEQYF	TGCGCCAGCAGCTTGGGGGGGACAGTTTTCTCCCCCTTGGGTGAGCAGTACTTC
NA	TRBV7-8	TRBJ1-5	TRBD1	CASSSWTGDFWSNQPQHF	TGTGCCAGCAGCTCCTGGACAGGGGACTTTTGGAGCAATCAGCCCCAGCATTTT
NA	TRBV9	TRBJ2-7	NA	CASSVKGGYEQYF	TGTGCCAGCAGCGTAAAAGGGGGCTACGAGCAGTACTTC
few	TRBV2	TRBJ1-6	NA	CASSRGGLNSPLHF	TGTGCCAGCAGCCGCGGGGGGCTCAATTCACCCCTCCACTTT
NA	TRBV7-9	TRBJ1-1	NA	CASSLWGDTEAFF	TGTGCCAGCAGCTTATGGGGAGACACTGAAGCTTTCTTT
NA	TRBV2	TRBJ2-3	TRBD2	CASRGSSGGSTDTQYF	TGTGCCAGCAGGGGATCTAGCGGGGGTAGCACAGATACGCAGTATTTT
NA	TRBV27	TRBJ2-7	TRBD1	CASSRGQGLSYEQYF	TGTGCCAGCAGTAGAGGACAGGGCCTCTCCTACGAGCAGTACTTC
NA	TRBV5-4	TRBJ2-3	NA	CASSLTPEDTQYF	TGTGCCAGCAGCTTGACACCTGAAGATACGCAGTATTTT
NA	TRBV5-4	TRBJ2-2	TRBD1	CASSLGQGSNTGELFF	TGTGCCAGCAGCTTGGGACAGGGATCGAACACCGGGGAGCTGTTTTTT
NA	TRBV7-3	TRBJ1-3	TRBD1	CASSSGQGKSGNTIYF	TGTGCCAGCAGCTCGGGACAGGGTAAATCTGGAAACACCATATATTTT